The clone carrying this T cell receptor (beta chain) was observed a few times. These data belong to a study of regulatory T cells in long-lasting Graves disease. Sample time point: newly diagnosed GD, antithyroid drugs for less than 3 months. Extracted PBMC RNA gave rise to the TCR library. iRepertoire HTBI primers and Arm-PCR of CDR3 regions built TCR beta libraries. From the multiplex PCR reads, TCRdb called clonotypes with MiXCR, one entry per CDR3 protein. The sample comprises about 540,000 distinct CDR3 sequences, around an eighth of which are singletons, and about 10% rests with the top ten. Germline CDR1 MNHEY, CDR2 SVGAGI. V was cut by 0 bases and J by 0 bases, with 6 bases left in between. CDR3 length equals 15 residues. These data were also reused for a study on T cells in Graves' hyperthyroidism and ophthalmopathy. That source adds: Reasons for excluding patients were uncontrolled infection, other autoimmune disease, pregnancy or lactation.

This chain joins TRBV6-5 and TRBJ2-4; D remains unclear. The sequence derives from a man aged 25 to 40 with Graves disease. The sample was peripheral blood mononuclear cells (PBMCs), taken at new diagnosis, from a patient treated with antithyroid drugs. Here the CDR3 DNA reads TGTGCCAGCAGTTACTCGGCTTTAGCCAAAAACATTCAGTACTTC. This translates into CASSYSALAKNIQYF.